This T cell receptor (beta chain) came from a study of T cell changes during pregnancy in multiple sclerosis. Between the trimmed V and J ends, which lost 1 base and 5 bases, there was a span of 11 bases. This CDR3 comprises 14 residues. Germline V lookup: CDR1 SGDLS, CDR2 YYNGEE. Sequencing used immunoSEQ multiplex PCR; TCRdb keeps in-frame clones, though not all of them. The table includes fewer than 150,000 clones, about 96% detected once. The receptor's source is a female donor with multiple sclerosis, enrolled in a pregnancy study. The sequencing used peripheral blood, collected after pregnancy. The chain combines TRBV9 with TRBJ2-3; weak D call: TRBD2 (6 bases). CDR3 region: CASSVIGGKDTQYF. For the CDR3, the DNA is TGTGCCAGCAGCGTAATCGGAGGGAAAGATACGCAGTATTTT.